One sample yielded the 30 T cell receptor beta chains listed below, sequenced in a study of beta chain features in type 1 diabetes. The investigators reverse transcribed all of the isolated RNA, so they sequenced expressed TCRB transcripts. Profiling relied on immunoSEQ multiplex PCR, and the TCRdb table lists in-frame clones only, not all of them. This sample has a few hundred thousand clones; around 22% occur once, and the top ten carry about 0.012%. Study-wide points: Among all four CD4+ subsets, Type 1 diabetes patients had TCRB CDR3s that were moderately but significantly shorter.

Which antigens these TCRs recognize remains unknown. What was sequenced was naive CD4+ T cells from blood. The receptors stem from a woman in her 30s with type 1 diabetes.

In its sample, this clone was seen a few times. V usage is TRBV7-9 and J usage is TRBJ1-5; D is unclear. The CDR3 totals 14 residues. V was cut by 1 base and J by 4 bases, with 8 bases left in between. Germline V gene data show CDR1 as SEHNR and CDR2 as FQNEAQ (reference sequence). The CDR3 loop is CASSLGRGNQPQHF. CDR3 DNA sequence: TGTGCCAGCAGCTTAGGGCGAGGGAATCAGCCCCAGCATTTT.

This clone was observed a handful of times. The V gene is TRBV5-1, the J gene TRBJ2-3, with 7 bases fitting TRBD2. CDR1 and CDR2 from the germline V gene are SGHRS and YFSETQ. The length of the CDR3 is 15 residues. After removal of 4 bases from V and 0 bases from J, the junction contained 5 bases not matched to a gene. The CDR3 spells CASSPRDYSTDTQYF. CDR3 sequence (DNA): TGCGCCAGCAGCCCACGGGACTATAGCACAGATACGCAGTATTTT.

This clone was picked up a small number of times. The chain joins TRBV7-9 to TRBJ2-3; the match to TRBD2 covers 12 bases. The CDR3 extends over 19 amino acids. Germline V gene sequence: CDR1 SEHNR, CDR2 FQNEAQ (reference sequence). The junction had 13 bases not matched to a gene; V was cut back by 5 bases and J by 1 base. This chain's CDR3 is CASSQAWTSGIGGTDTQYF. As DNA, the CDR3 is TGTGCCAGCAGCCAGGCCTGGACTAGCGGGATCGGGGGCACAGATACGCAGTATTTT.

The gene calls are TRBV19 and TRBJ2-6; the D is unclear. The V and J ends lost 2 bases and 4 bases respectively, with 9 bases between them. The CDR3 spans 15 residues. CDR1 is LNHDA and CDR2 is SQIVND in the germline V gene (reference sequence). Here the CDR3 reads CASSIFGSGANVLTF. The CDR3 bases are TGTGCCAGTAGTATATTCGGGTCCGGGGCCAACGTCCTGACTTTC.

The CDR3 loop is CASSLSTSPNIQYF. The CDR3 DNA sequence: TGTGCCAGCAGCTTATCGACTAGCCCAAACATTCAGTACTTC. The V call is TRBV5-6, the J call TRBJ2-4, with 7 nucleotides matching TRBD2. Unmatched junction bases numbered 5, after V lost 2 bases and J lost 6 bases. The V gene's germline CDR1 is SGHDT and CDR2 YYEEEE. CDR3 length equals 14 residues.

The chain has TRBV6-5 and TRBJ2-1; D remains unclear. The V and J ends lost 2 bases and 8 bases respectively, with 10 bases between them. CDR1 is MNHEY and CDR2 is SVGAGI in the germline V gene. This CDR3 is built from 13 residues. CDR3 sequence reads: CASSYQLLDEQFF. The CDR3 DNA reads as TGTGCCAGCAGTTACCAACTCTTGGATGAGCAGTTCTTC.

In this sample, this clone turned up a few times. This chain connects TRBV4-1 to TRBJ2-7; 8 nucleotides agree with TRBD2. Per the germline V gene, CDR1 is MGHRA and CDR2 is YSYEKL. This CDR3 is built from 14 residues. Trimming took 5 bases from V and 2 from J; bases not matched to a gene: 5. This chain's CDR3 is CASSYSGIPYEQYF. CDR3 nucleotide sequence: TGCGCCAGCAGCTATAGCGGGATCCCCTACGAGCAGTACTTC.

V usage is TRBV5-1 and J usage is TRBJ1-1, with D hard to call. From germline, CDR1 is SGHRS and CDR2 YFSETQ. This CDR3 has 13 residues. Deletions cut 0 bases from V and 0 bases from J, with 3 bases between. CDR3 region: CASSLVLNTEAFF. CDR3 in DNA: TGCGCCAGCAGCTTGGTATTGAACACTGAAGCTTTCTTT.

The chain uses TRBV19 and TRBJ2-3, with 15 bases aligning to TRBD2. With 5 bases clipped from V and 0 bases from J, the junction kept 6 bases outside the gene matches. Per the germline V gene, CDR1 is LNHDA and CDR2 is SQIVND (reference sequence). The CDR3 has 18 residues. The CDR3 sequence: CASSWTSGRAISTDTQYF. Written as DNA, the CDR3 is TGTGCCAGTAGTTGGACTAGCGGGAGGGCCATTAGCACAGATACGCAGTATTTT.

DNA for the CDR3: TGTGCCAGCAGCCAGCCCGGGAGCTACGAGCAGTACTTC. This encodes CASSQPGSYEQYF. J is TRBJ2-7 and V is TRBV5-4, with a weak D call TRBD2 (6 bases). Trimming took 4 bases from V and 3 from J, leaving 11 bases between them. Germline CDR1 reads SGHNT; CDR2 reads YYREEE (reference sequence). The CDR3 has 13 residues.

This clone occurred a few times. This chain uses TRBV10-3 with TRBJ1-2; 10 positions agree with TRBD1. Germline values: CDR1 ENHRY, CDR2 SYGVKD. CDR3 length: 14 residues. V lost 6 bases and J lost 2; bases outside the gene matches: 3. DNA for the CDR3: TGTGCCATCAGGGGGACAGGGGTGAACTATGGCTACACCTTC. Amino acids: CAIRGTGVNYGYTF.

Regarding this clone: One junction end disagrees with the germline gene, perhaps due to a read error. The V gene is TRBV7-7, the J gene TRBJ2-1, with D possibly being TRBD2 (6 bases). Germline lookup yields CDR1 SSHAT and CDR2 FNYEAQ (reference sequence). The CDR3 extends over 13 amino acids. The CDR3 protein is CASSLGLLNEQFF. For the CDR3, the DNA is TGTGCTAGCAGCCTGGGACTGCTCAATGAGCAGTTCTTC.

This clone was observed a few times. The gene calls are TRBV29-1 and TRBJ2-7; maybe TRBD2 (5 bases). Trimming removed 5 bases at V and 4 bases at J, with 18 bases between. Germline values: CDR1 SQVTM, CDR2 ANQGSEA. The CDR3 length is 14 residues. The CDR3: CSVSAGWERYEQYF. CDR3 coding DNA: TGCAGCGTTTCCGCCGGGTGGGAGCGTTACGAGCAGTACTTC.

Here the CDR3 reads CASSGGTDYGYTF. CDR3 DNA: TGTGCCAGCTCGGGAGGGACTGACTATGGCTACACCTTC. The V and J genes are TRBV18 and TRBJ1-2, with a weak D call TRBD1 (5 bases). Trimming removed 6 bases at V and 3 bases at J, with 11 bases between. The CDR3 has 13 amino acids. The germline CDR1 and CDR2 sequences are KGHSH and LQKENI.

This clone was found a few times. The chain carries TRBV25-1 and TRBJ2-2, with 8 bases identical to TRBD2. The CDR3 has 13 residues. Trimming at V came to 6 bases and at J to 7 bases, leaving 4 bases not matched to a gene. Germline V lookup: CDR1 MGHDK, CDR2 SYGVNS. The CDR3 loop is CASRTSAGGELFF. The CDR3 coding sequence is TGTGCCAGCAGGACTAGCGCTGGCGGGGAGCTGTTTTTT.

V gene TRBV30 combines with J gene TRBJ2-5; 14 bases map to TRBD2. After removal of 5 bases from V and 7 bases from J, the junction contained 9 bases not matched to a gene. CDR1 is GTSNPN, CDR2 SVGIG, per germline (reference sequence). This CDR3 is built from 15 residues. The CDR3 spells CAWDPTSGGGRTQYF. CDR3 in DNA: TGTGCCTGGGACCCGACTAGCGGGGGGGGGCGGACCCAGTACTTC.

For the CDR3, the DNA is TGTGCCAGCAGCCAAGTGGGGGACAACACAGATACGCAGTATTTT. Translation: CASSQVGDNTDTQYF. The chain employs TRBV4-2 and TRBJ2-3, with D tentatively TRBD1 (6 bases). Germline loops: CDR1 LGHNA, CDR2 YNFKEQ. V was cut by 1 base and J by 2 bases, with 10 bases left in between. This CDR3 is 15 amino acids long.

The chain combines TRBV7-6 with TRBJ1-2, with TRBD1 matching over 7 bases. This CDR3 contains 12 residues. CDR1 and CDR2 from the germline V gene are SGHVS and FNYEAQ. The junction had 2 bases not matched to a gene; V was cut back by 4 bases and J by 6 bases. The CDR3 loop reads CASSSQGNGYTF. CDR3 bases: TGTGCCAGCAGCTCACAGGGGAATGGCTACACCTTC.

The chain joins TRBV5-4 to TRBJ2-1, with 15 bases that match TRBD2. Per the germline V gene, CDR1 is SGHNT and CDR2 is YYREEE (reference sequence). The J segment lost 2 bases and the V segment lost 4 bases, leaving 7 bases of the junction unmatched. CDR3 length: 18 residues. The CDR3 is CASSDGLAGGITYNEQFF. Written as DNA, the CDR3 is TGTGCCAGCAGCGACGGACTAGCGGGAGGGATCACCTACAATGAGCAGTTCTTC.

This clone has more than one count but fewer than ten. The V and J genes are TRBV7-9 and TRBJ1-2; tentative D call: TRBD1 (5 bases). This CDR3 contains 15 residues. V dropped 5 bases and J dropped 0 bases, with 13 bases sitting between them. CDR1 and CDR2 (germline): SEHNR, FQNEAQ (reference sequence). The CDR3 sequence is CASSPGPTANYGYTF. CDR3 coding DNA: TGTGCCAGCAGCCCCGGCCCGACAGCTAACTATGGCTACACCTTC.

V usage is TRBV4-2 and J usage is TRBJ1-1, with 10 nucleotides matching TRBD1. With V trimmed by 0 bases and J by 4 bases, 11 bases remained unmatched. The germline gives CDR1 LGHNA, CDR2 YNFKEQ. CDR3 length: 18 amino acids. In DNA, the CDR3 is TGTGCCAGCAGCCAAGATGTAGGACAGGGGGTTATGAGCACTGAAGCTTTCTTT. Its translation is CASSQDVGQGVMSTEAFF.

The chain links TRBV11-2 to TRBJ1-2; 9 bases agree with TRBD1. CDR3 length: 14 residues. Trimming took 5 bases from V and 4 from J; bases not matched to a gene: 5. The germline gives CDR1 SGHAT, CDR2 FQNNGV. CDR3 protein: CASSPWDRVYGYTF. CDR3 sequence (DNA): TGTGCCAGCAGCCCCTGGGACAGGGTCTATGGCTACACCTTC.

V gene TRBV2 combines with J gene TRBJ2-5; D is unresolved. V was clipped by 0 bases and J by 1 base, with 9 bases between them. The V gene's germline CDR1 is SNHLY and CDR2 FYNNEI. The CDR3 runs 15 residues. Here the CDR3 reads CASSEARRGQETQYF. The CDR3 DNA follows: TGTGCCAGCAGTGAAGCGCGTCGCGGCCAAGAGACCCAGTACTTC.

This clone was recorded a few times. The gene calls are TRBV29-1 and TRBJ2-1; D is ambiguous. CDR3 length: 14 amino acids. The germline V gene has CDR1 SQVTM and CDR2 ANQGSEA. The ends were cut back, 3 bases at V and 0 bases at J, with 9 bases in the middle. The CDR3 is CSVDPRSSYNEQFF. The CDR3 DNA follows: TGCAGCGTTGACCCCCGGAGCTCCTACAATGAGCAGTTCTTC.

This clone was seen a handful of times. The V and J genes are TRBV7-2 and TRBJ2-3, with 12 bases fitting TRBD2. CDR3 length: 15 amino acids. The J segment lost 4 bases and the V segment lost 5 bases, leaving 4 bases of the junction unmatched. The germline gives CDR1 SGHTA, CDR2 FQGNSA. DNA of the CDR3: TGTGCCAGCAGCACAGGACTAGCGGGACCAGATACGCAGTATTTT. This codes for CASSTGLAGPDTQYF. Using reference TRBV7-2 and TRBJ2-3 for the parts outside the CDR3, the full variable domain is GAGVSQSPSNKVTEKGKDVELRCDPISGHTALYWYRQSLGQGLEFLIYFQGNSAPDKSGLPSDRFSAERTGGSVSTLTIQRTQQEDSAVYLCASSTGLAGPDTQYFGPGTRLTVL.

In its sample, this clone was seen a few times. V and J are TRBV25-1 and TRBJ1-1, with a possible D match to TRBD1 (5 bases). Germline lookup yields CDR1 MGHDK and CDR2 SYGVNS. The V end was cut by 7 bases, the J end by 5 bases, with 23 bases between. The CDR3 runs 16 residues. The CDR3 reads CASKSCQRRGMTEAFF. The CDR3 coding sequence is TGTGCCAGCAAAAGTTGCCAAAGGAGGGGCATGACTGAAGCTTTCTTT.

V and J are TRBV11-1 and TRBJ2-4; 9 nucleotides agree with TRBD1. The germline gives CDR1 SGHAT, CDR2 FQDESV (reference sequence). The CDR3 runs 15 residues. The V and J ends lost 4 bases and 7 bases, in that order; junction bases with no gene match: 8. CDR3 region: CASSSRTGANNIQYF. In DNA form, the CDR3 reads TGTGCCAGCAGCTCTCGGACAGGGGCGAATAACATTCAGTACTTC.

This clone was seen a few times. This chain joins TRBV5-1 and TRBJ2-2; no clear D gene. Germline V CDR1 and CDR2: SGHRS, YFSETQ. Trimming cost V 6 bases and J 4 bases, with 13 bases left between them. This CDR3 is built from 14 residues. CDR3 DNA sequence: TGCGCCAGCACCGCCCGGGTGACCACCGGGGAGCTGTTTTTT. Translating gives CASTARVTTGELFF.

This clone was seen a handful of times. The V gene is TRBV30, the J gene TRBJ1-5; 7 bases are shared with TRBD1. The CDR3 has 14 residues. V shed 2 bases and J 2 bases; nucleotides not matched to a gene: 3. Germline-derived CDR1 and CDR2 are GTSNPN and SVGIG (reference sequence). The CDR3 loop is CAWSNQGGNQPQHF. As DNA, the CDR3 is TGTGCCTGGAGTAACCAGGGGGGCAATCAGCCCCAGCATTTT.

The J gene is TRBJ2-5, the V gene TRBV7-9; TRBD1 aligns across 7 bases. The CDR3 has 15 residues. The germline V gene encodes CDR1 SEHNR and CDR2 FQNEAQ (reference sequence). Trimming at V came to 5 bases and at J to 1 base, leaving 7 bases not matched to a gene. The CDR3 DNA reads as TGTGCCAGCAGCCACGGGACAGCACTCCAAGAGACCCAGTACTTC. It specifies CASSHGTALQETQYF.